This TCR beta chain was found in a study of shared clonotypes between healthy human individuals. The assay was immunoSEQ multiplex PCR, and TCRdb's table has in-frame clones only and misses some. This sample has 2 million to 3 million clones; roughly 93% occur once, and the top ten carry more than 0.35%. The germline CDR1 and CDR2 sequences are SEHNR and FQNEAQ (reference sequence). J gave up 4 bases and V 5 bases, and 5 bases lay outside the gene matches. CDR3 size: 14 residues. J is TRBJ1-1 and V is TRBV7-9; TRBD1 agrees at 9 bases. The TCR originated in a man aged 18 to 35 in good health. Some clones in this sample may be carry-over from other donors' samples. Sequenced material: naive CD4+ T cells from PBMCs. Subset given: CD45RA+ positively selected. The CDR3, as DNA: TGTGCCAGCAGCCCGGACAGGGGAGGCACTGAAGCTTTCTTT. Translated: CASSPDRGGTEAFF.